The sample holds one count of the clone carrying this T cell receptor (beta chain). The V segment lost 4 bases and the J segment 6 bases; nucleotides outside the gene matches: 12. Germline V gene data show CDR1 as SGHTA and CDR2 as FQGNSA. The CDR3 has 17 amino acids. The sample is drawn from a study of CD8 T cells in Susac syndrome. An amount of RNA that ranged from about 0.45 to 1 ug was reverse transcribed with random hexamers. An immunoSEQ multiplex PCR generated amplified TCR beta CDR3 products spanning 54 Vbeta and 13 Jbeta. TCRdb reprocessed the immunoSEQ multiplex PCR reads via MiXCR and lists one record per CDR3 protein. The sample holds about 130,000 distinct CDR3 sequences, around 94% seen once.

The TCR was taken from a human donor in good health. The V and J genes are TRBV7-2 and TRBJ2-1; 10 positions match TRBD2. Material for sequencing was CD4+ T cells from PBMCs. CDR3: CASSSKISSGSVNEQFF. The CDR3 DNA sequence: TGTGCCAGCAGCTCCAAAATTTCTAGCGGGAGTGTCAATGAGCAGTTCTTC.